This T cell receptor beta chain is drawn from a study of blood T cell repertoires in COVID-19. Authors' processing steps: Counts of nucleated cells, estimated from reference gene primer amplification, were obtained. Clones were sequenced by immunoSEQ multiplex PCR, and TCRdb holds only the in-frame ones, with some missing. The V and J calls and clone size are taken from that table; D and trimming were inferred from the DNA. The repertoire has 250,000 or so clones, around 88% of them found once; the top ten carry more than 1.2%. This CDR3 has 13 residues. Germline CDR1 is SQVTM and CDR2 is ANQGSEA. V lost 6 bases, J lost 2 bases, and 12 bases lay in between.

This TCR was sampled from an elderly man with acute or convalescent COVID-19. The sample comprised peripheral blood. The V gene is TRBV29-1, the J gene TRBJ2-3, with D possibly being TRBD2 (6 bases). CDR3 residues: CSVAGTYTDTQYF. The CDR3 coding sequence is TGCAGCGTCGCCGGGACTTACACAGATACGCAGTATTTT.